The rows below give T cell receptor beta chains drawn from one sample of a study of OX40 agonist ivuxolimab in advanced cancers. Method: immunoSEQ multiplex PCR; TCRdb's copy keeps in-frame clones and lacks some. This sample has 120,000 or so clones; 93% occur once, and the top ten carry roughly 0.15%. The sequencing used CD4+ or CD8+ T cells sorted from blood, collected in a trial of the OX40 agonist ivuxolimab. Source of these receptors: an adult with an advanced solid tumor such as melanoma, head and neck, liver or kidney cancer. CDR3s include the opening cysteine and the closing phenylalanine or tryptophan. Each record gives: CDR3 DNA, CDR3 protein, D gene, J gene, V gene, clone size. The D gene is left open where the match is weak. Expanded clones get a size class; other rows say once, few or many, or leave the size out.

TGTGCCAGCAGCCTTCCGGGTCTTTACACTGAAGCTTTCTTT,CASSLPGLYTEAFF,-,TRBJ1-1,TRBV28,-
TGTGCCAGTCGCCCGGGACAACTCTATGGCTACACCTTC,CASRPGQLYGYTF,-,TRBJ1-2,TRBV19,-
TGTGCCAGCTCGCCCCGGGAGGACAGAAACAATGAGCAGTTCTTC,CASSPREDRNNEQFF,-,TRBJ2-1,TRBV18,-
TGTGCCAGCAGTGGTCACGGGACTCGGGAGCAGTACTTC,CASSGHGTREQYF,-,TRBJ2-7,TRBV6-5,-
TGTGCCAGCAGCCAGGACAGGGGGAGCACCGGGGAGCTGTTTTTT,CASSQDRGSTGELFF,TRBD1,TRBJ2-2,TRBV4-2,-
TGTGCCAGTAGTGACGGGGGGGGCTCCTACAATGAGCAGTTCTTC,CASSDGGGSYNEQFF,TRBD2,TRBJ2-1,TRBV19,-
TGCGCCAGCAGCCGCCCGCCCGGGACTAGCCGTGAGACCCAGTACTTC,CASSRPPGTSRETQYF,TRBD2,TRBJ2-5,TRBV5-1,once
TGTGCCAGCAGTTCCTTGGGAGGTCGGATGAACACTGAAGCTTTCTTT,CASSSLGGRMNTEAFF,-,TRBJ1-1,TRBV6-5,-
TGTGCCAGCTCACAAAATTCAGGGGGTCACTCTTACAATGAGCAGTTCTTC,CASSQNSGGHSYNEQFF,TRBD1,TRBJ2-1,TRBV18,-
TGTGCCAGCAGTTTAGGCTTTCCCCCTGGAAACACCATATATTTT,CASSLGFPPGNTIYF,-,TRBJ1-3,TRBV28,-
TGCGCCAGCAGCTTGGACAGAAACACTGAAGCTTTCTTT,CASSLDRNTEAFF,-,TRBJ1-1,TRBV5-1,-
TGTGCCAGCAGTAACCGGGCATCATACGAGCAGTACTTC,CASSNRASYEQYF,-,TRBJ2-7,TRBV7-2,-
TGTGCCAGCTCCGCTTTGAGGGCTAGCGGGACGAACACCGGGGAGCTGTTTTTT,CASSALRASGTNTGELFF,TRBD2,TRBJ2-2,TRBV18,once
TGTGCTAGTGGTTTGTCACACGGGAGGGCCTACAATGAGCAGTTCTTC,CASGLSHGRAYNEQFF,TRBD2,TRBJ2-1,TRBV12-5,-
TGTGCCAGCGGGTGGGACGGGAATGAAAAACTGTTTTTT,CASGWDGNEKLFF,-,TRBJ1-4,TRBV7-2,-
TGTGCCAGCAGCCTCCATACATGGAGGGCCGGAGCAGATACGCAGTATTTT,CASSLHTWRAGADTQYF,-,TRBJ2-3,TRBV28,-
TGTGCCAGCAGCTTAGTAGCGGGGGGGTACAATGAGCAGTTCTTC,CASSLVAGGYNEQFF,TRBD2,TRBJ2-1,TRBV7-6,-
TGTGCCAGCAGTGAGCCCGGGACAGTGGGAAGGTCCTATAATTCACCCCTCCACTTT,CASSEPGTVGRSYNSPLHF,TRBD1,TRBJ1-6,TRBV28,-
TGTGCCAGCCGACAAGAGACCCAGTACTTC,CASRQETQYF,-,TRBJ2-5,TRBV25-1,-
TGTGCCAGCAGCTTGGCGCAGGGATACGAGCAGTACTTC,CASSLAQGYEQYF,-,TRBJ2-7,TRBV5-6,-
TGTGCCAGCAGCCCCCAGGGACTAGCGGGGCCTTACAATGAGCAGTTCTTC,CASSPQGLAGPYNEQFF,TRBD2,TRBJ2-1,TRBV11-2,once
TGTGCCAGCAGTCAGCTAGCGGGAGTAGGCGGTTACGAGCAGTACTTC,CASSQLAGVGGYEQYF,TRBD2,TRBJ2-7,TRBV2,-
TGTGCCATATTGGAGACCGCTAACTATGGCTACACCTTC,CAILETANYGYTF,-,TRBJ1-2,TRBV28,few
TGTGCCAGCAGCCGTAGAACGAACACTGAAGCTTTCTTT,CASSRRTNTEAFF,-,TRBJ1-1,TRBV28,-
TGCGCCAGCAGCTTAGGGACAGGGGCCCTGAACACTGAAGCTTTCTTT,CASSLGTGALNTEAFF,TRBD1,TRBJ1-1,TRBV5-1,-
TGTGCCAGCAGTGATTCCGGGGGGGTAATCTACGAGCAGTACTTC,CASSDSGGVIYEQYF,TRBD2,TRBJ2-7,TRBV25-1,once
TGTGCCAGCAGTTCATCGACTAGCGGGAGCTACGAGCAGTACTTC,CASSSSTSGSYEQYF,TRBD2,TRBJ2-7,TRBV6-6,-
TGTGCCAGCAGCTTAGACTACACCGGGGAGCTGTTTTTT,CASSLDYTGELFF,-,TRBJ2-2,TRBV7-3,-
TGTGCCAGCAGCTTGGAGGGGGGCTTTAATGAAAAACTGTTTTTT,CASSLEGGFNEKLFF,-,TRBJ1-4,TRBV5-6,-
TGTGCCAGCAGTGCGGGACGGGGAAGCAATCAGCCCCAGCATTTT,CASSAGRGSNQPQHF,-,TRBJ1-5,TRBV25-1,-
TGTGCCTGGAGCGGTCGACAGCGCATCTATGGCTACACCTTC,CAWSGRQRIYGYTF,-,TRBJ1-2,TRBV30,-
TGTGCCTGGAGCCCCGGACAGTTTGGGGAGACCCAGTACTTC,CAWSPGQFGETQYF,-,TRBJ2-5,TRBV30,-
TGTGCCAGCAGCCAAGATTGGTCGGGAGCCCACACAGATACGCAGTATTTT,CASSQDWSGAHTDTQYF,-,TRBJ2-3,TRBV14,-
TGTGCCAGCAGCGCCTGGACAGGAAGCAATCAGCCCCAGCATTTT,CASSAWTGSNQPQHF,TRBD1,TRBJ1-5,TRBV7-2,-
TGTGCCAGCTCACCACTAGCGGTCGAGCAGTACTTC,CASSPLAVEQYF,-,TRBJ2-7,TRBV18,-
TGTGCCATCAGTGAGTTTGACGGTGAGCAGTTCTTC,CAISEFDGEQFF,-,TRBJ2-1,TRBV10-3,once
TGCGCCACCCCCAGAACCCAGAGACAGGGGGCGAACTCCCACCGAGCTAACTATGGCTACACCTTC,CATPRTQRQGANSHRANYGYTF,TRBD1,TRBJ1-2,TRBV23-1,-
TGTGCCAGCAGCTTCGGACAGGACGGCGGGGAGCTGTTTTTT,CASSFGQDGGELFF,TRBD1,TRBJ2-2,TRBV11-3,-
TGTGCCAGCAGCTTGGATTATGGAGCCTCGAACACTGAAGCTTTCTTT,CASSLDYGASNTEAFF,-,TRBJ1-1,TRBV5-5,once
TGTGCCAGCAGTCTACTGGGGACAGGCAATGAAAAACTGTTTTTT,CASSLLGTGNEKLFF,TRBD1,TRBJ1-4,TRBV7-2,-
TGTGCCAGCAGTGAAGGTATAGGGAGCTCCTACGAGCAGTACTTC,CASSEGIGSSYEQYF,-,TRBJ2-7,TRBV6-1,-
TGCGCCAGCAGCTTGAAGGACAGGGAGGTTGCCGGGGAGCTGTTTTTT,CASSLKDREVAGELFF,TRBD1,TRBJ2-2,TRBV5-1,-
TGTGCCAGCTCACCCGGGGGCCAAGGGAGGGATGAGCAGTTCTTC,CASSPGGQGRDEQFF,-,TRBJ2-1,TRBV18,-
TGTGCCAGCAGGTTTCGGACTGAAGCTTTCTTT,CASRFRTEAFF,-,TRBJ1-1,TRBV6-6,-
TGTGCCAGCAGTGAGGGGGCCCTGCCTGTAGGAAACACCATATATTTT,CASSEGALPVGNTIYF,-,TRBJ1-3,TRBV6-1,-
TGCAGCGTTAAGTGGGGGTCTCAAGCTTTCTTT,CSVKWGSQAFF,-,TRBJ1-1,TRBV29-1,-
TGTGCCAGCAGCCAACTAGTAGGAACAGATACGCAGTATTTT,CASSQLVGTDTQYF,-,TRBJ2-3,TRBV28,-
TGTGCCATTTATGATTCGCAGGGTACCGCCGGTGAAGCTTTCTTT,CAIYDSQGTAGEAFF,-,TRBJ1-1,TRBV10-3,-
TGTGCCACCAGGCGGGGCTCCAAAAACATTCAGTACTTC,CATRRGSKNIQYF,-,TRBJ2-4,TRBV27,-
TGTGCCAGCAGCCCGACAGGGACGAACACTGAAGCTTTCTTT,CASSPTGTNTEAFF,TRBD1,TRBJ1-1,TRBV7-9,-
TGCAGTGCGGATATCGACGAGCAGTACTTC,CSADIDEQYF,-,TRBJ2-7,TRBV20-1,-
TGTGCCATCAGTGGGGACAGCTATGGCTACACCTTC,CAISGDSYGYTF,TRBD1,TRBJ1-2,TRBV10-3,-
TGTGCCAGCAGCTTAGACAGGAGCACAGATACGCAGTATTTT,CASSLDRSTDTQYF,-,TRBJ2-3,TRBV7-2,once
TGTGCCAGCAGCAGGGGGGAAAGTTCTAGCACAGATACGCAGTATTTT,CASSRGESSSTDTQYF,-,TRBJ2-3,TRBV28,-
TGTGCCAGCAGCTTAGCCCGGGCGGACACAGATACGCAGTATTTT,CASSLARADTDTQYF,-,TRBJ2-3,TRBV7-9,-
TGTGCCAGCAGTTCCGGGGACAATGAGCAGTTCTTC,CASSSGDNEQFF,-,TRBJ2-1,TRBV28,-
TGCGCCAGCAGCCCCGGACCAAACACCGGGGAGCTGTTTTTT,CASSPGPNTGELFF,-,TRBJ2-2,TRBV5-1,-
TGTGCCAGCAGTCCGATAGCGGGAGTGTACAATGAGCAGTTCTTC,CASSPIAGVYNEQFF,TRBD2,TRBJ2-1,TRBV28,-
TGTGCCAGCTCACCACTCGACAGCCAAGTTGCAACTAATGAAAAACTGTTTTTT,CASSPLDSQVATNEKLFF,-,TRBJ1-4,TRBV18,-
TGTGCCAGCAGTTTGTGGTACGAGCAGTACTTC,CASSLWYEQYF,-,TRBJ2-7,TRBV28,-